Listed below are T cell receptor beta chains from one sample, sequenced in a study of graft-versus-host responses after intestinal transplantation. The method was immunoSEQ multiplex PCR; TCRdb's version includes in-frame clones alone and lacks a portion of them. This sample carries tens of thousands of clones, less than 95% of them seen once, and the ten largest clones take less than 6.5%. The sequencing used PBMCs, collected roughly 660 days after intestinal transplant. These TCRs come from a human patient who received an intestinal transplant, so some T cells may come from the graft donor. CDR3s include the opening cysteine and the closing phenylalanine or tryptophan. The D gene is left open where the match is weak. Size values are once, few and many counts, or a class for expanded clones, and some rows have none.

>.|.|TRBV7-2|TRBJ2-5
TGTGCCAGCAGCTTAGTGGTTGGAGAGACCCAGTACTTC
CASSLVVGETQYF
>TRBD1|.|TRBV5-4|TRBJ1-1
TGTGCCAGCAGAATGGACAGGAGCTCTGAAGCTTTCTTT
CASRMDRSSEAFF
>TRBD2|.|TRBV6-1|TRBJ2-3
TGTGCCAGCAGTGAGGGGCTAGCGGGGAGTCCCCCCAATACGCAGTATTTT
CASSEGLAGSPPNTQYF
>.|.|TRBV4-2|TRBJ2-4
TGTGCCAGCAGCCAAGATTCGACCTGGGACATTCAGTACTTC
CASSQDSTWDIQYF
>.|once|TRBV4-2|TRBJ2-1
TGTGCCAGCAGCCAAGGTTTTAGTACCTACAATGAGCAGTTCTTC
CASSQGFSTYNEQFF
>.|once|TRBV10-2|TRBJ1-1
TGCGCCAGCAGTGGGATTTTTAGGACTGAAGCTTTCTTT
CASSGIFRTEAFF
>.|.|TRBV9|TRBJ2-5
TGTGCCAGCAGCGTCAGGCCTAAAGAGACCCAGTACTTC
CASSVRPKETQYF
>.|once|TRBV6-5|TRBJ1-2
TGTGCCAGCAGTTTCCCAGGGGAGGTTGGCTACACCTTC
CASSFPGEVGYTF
>.|.|TRBV18|TRBJ2-7
TGTGCCAGCTCACCACCAGGGGGCGAGCAGTACTTC
CASSPPGGEQYF
>.|.|TRBV7-9|TRBJ1-4
TGTGCCAGCAGCTCCGGACTTCCGATATTTCCGAATGAAAAACTGTTTTTT
CASSSGLPIFPNEKLFF
>TRBD1|.|TRBV5-4|TRBJ1-2
TGTGCCAGCAGCAACGGACAGGGCGTATATGGCTACACCTTC
CASSNGQGVYGYTF
>TRBD2|.|TRBV6-1|TRBJ2-7
TGTGCCAGCAGTGAAAGTACTAGCGGGGGAGAGCAGTACTTC
CASSESTSGGEQYF
>.|.|TRBV2|TRBJ1-4
TGTGCCAGCAGTGCCACAGAAAATGAAAAACTGTTTTTT
CASSATENEKLFF
>TRBD2|.|TRBV11-2|TRBJ2-1
TGTGCCAGCAGCTTAGGCCTGACTAGCGGGGCCGGCTCCTACAATGAGCAGTTCTTC
CASSLGLTSGAGSYNEQFF
>.|.|TRBV18|TRBJ1-4
TGTGCCAGCTCACCACGACATCCAACTAATGAAAAACTGTTTTTT
CASSPRHPTNEKLFF
>.|.|TRBV4-2|TRBJ1-4
TGTGCCAGCAGCCAAGATATGCTGGGGGAAAAACTGTTTTTT
CASSQDMLGEKLFF
>TRBD1|.|TRBV23-1|TRBJ1-5
TGCGCCAGCAGTGTATACAGGGGGCCTAGCAATCAGCCCCAGCATTTT
CASSVYRGPSNQPQHF
>TRBD2|.|TRBV7-6|TRBJ2-1
TGTGCCAGCAGCTCCGGACTAGCGGGGTTCAATGAGCAGTTCTTC
CASSSGLAGFNEQFF
>.|.|TRBV4-2|TRBJ2-6
TGTGCCAGCAGCCAAGCTCAATCCGGCTCTGGGGCCAACGTCCTGACTTTC
CASSQAQSGSGANVLTF
>TRBD1|.|TRBV18|TRBJ1-1
TGTGCCAGCTCATCTTCAGGGGGGACTGAAGCTTTCTTT
CASSSSGGTEAFF
>.|.|TRBV5-1|TRBJ1-2
TGCGCCAGCAGCTTTTGGAGACAGAAGAACTATGGCTACACCTTC
CASSFWRQKNYGYTF
>.|.|TRBV4-1|TRBJ1-4
TGCGCCAGCAGCCAAGTTTCCCGGGACACTAATGAAAAACTGTTTTTT
CASSQVSRDTNEKLFF
>TRBD2|once|TRBV30|TRBJ2-1
TGTGCCTGGAGTAGCGGGGGGACCCTGTTCTTC
CAWSSGGTLFF
>TRBD2|few|TRBV7-2|TRBJ2-5
TGTGCCAGCAGCCCGCGGGGGGCCCAAGAGACCCAGTACTTC
CASSPRGAQETQYF
>TRBD2|.|TRBV11-2|TRBJ2-3
TGTGCCAGCAGCTCCACGGGGGGACCTAGCACAGATACGCAGTATTTT
CASSSTGGPSTDTQYF
>.|.|TRBV2|TRBJ1-1
TGTGCCAGCAGTGGGAGGCAGGGGAGCACTGAAGCTTTCTTT
CASSGRQGSTEAFF
>TRBD1|.|TRBV5-6|TRBJ1-2
TGTGCCAGCAGCTTAGGACAGGGGAACTATGGCTACACCTTC
CASSLGQGNYGYTF
>.|.|TRBV29-1|TRBJ1-1
TGCAGCGTTACTAACACTGAAGCTTTCTTT
CSVTNTEAFF
>TRBD2|.|TRBV10-1|TRBJ2-5
TGCGCCAGCAGCCGGGGGGGAGAGACCCAGTACTTC
CASSRGGETQYF
>.|.|TRBV4-1|TRBJ1-2
TGCGCCAGCAGCCAAGGAGCCCAGGAGGGTGGCTACACCTTC
CASSQGAQEGGYTF
>TRBD2|.|TRBV6-6|TRBJ2-7
TGTGCCAGCAGTTTCGGGGGGGGAAGCTCCTACGAGCAGTACTTC
CASSFGGGSSYEQYF
>.|.|TRBV15|TRBJ1-5
TGTGCCACCAGCAGAGGGGGGGGTGCCAATCAGCCCCAGCATTTT
CATSRGGGANQPQHF
>TRBD1|.|TRBV7-9|TRBJ1-2
TGTGCCAGCAGCCTGACAGGGATTGGGGCTAACTATGGCTACACCTTC
CASSLTGIGANYGYTF
>.|.|TRBV7-2|TRBJ2-3
TGTGCCAGCAGCTTAGGGTACACAGATACGCAGTATTTT
CASSLGYTDTQYF
>.|.|TRBV5-1|TRBJ2-5
TGCGCCAGCACCTCATCCCAAGAGACCCAGTACTTC
CASTSSQETQYF
>.|.|TRBV7-9|TRBJ1-5
TGTGCCAGCAGCTCAGGGGATGCAAATCAGCCCCAGCATTTT
CASSSGDANQPQHF
>.|.|TRBV4-1|TRBJ1-5
TGCGCCAGCAGCCACCCGGTGGACGGACTCCGGTTTAGCCAGCCCCAGCATTTT
CASSHPVDGLRFSQPQHF
>.|few|TRBV9|TRBJ2-5
TGTGCCAGCAGCGCCGAGGCTAGCCGAAAAGAGACCCAGTACTTC
CASSAEASRKETQYF
>.|.|TRBV6-6|TRBJ2-3
TGTGCCAGCAGTTACGACCGGGATACGCAGTATTTT
CASSYDRDTQYF
>TRBD2|.|TRBV9|TRBJ2-5
TGTGCCAGCAGCGCAGCCGGGACTAGAGAAGAGACCCAGTACTTC
CASSAAGTREETQYF
>.|.|TRBV19|TRBJ2-7
TGTGCCAGTAGTATGTCGCAGGGAAATTCCTACGAGCAGTACTTC
CASSMSQGNSYEQYF
>.|.|TRBV5-5|TRBJ2-7
TGTGCCAGCAGCTTGGCGGGGAGCTCCTACGAGCAGTACTTC
CASSLAGSSYEQYF
>TRBD1|.|TRBV27|TRBJ2-7
TGTGCCAGCAGACCCGGGACAGGGGAGGCCTACGAGCAGTACTTC
CASRPGTGEAYEQYF
>.|.|TRBV9|TRBJ1-6
TGTGCCAGCAGCGTAGCAGGTAGCTCCTATAATTCACCCCTCCACTTT
CASSVAGSSYNSPLHF
>TRBD1|.|TRBV6-6|TRBJ1-1
TGTGCCAGCAGCCCTGACCTAGGGGGCGGGAACACTGAAGCTTTCTTT
CASSPDLGGGNTEAFF
>.|.|TRBV6-6|TRBJ2-3
TGTGCCAGCAGTTACGAGGAAACAGATACGCAGTATTTT
CASSYEETDTQYF
>.|once|TRBV10-3|TRBJ1-1
TGTGCCATCAGTGATCGGACAGCGGGCGGTGAAGCTTTCTTT
CAISDRTAGGEAFF
>TRBD1|.|TRBV29-1|TRBJ1-6
TGCAGCGTTGAAATTCGACAGGGAAATTCACCCCTCCACTTT
CSVEIRQGNSPLHF